These 9 T cell receptor beta chains share one sample of origin, sequenced in a study of tumor and adjacent non-tumor tissue in lung cancer. This sample's RNA came from whole unsorted tissue. Three rounds of nested PCR, following a modified ARM-PCR protocol, produced the TCRbeta library. One entry per CDR3 protein results from TCRdb running MiXCR on the multiplex PCR reads. The repertoire holds fewer than 85,000 distinct CDR3 sequences, with around 77% as singletons. Sample: lung tumor tissue. Receptors originate from a woman between 45 and 60 years old with non-small cell lung cancer.

Concerning this clonotype: Mismatch with germline at one junction end may stem from a read error. This chain links TRBV11-2 with TRBJ2-1, with D unclear. The CDR3 has 11 residues. The V gene's germline CDR1 is SGHAT and CDR2 FQNNGV. The DNA of the CDR3 is TGTGCCAACAGCTTAGACAATGAGCGGTTCTTC. The encoded protein is CANSLDNERFF.

This clonotype was recorded at least ten times. A much larger clone differs from this one at a single base, so this may be a read error. This rearrangement joins TRBV6-5 to TRBJ2-7; D may be TRBD2 (7 bases). Per the germline V gene, CDR1 is MNHEY and CDR2 is SVGAGI. This CDR3 region has 14 residues. The ends were cut back, 2 bases at V and 9 bases at J, with 17 bases in the middle. The CDR3 bases are TGTGCCAGCAGTTACAATCGGGGGGCACGCGGGCAGTACTTC. Its protein is CASSYNRGARGQYF.

This chain links TRBV12-3 or TRBV12-4 with TRBJ2-7, with D perhaps matching TRBD1 (5 bases). The CDR3 consists of 15 residues. The V and J ends lost 9 bases and 8 bases respectively, with 26 bases between them. The DNA of the CDR3 is TGTGCCAGTTCCCTCATGGGGCTGGACCTCAAAAAGCAGTACTTC. Translation gives CASSLMGLDLKKQYF.

Remarks on this clonotype: One junction end disagrees with the germline gene, perhaps due to a read error. V is TRBV5-5 and J is TRBJ2-7, with a weak D call TRBD2 (6 bases). CDR1 and CDR2 from the germline V gene are SGHKS and YYEKEE (reference sequence). There are 15 residues in the CDR3. In DNA, the CDR3 is TGTACCAGCAGCTTGTCGGGACTGGGGAATTTCGAGCAGTACTTC. This gives the protein CTSSLSGLGNFEQYF.

This sequence joins TRBV13 and TRBJ2-3, with D possibly being TRBD1 or TRBD2 (5 bases each). This CDR3 spans 17 amino acids. V gave up 5 bases and J gave up 4 bases, with 22 bases separating them. The germline CDR1 and CDR2 sequences are PRHDT and FYEKMQ (reference sequence). CDR3 DNA sequence: TGTGCCAGCAGCCTTGCAGTGGGACCAGCTCCGCCAGATACGCAGTATTTT. Translated, it gives CASSLAVGPAPPDTQYF.

There are many counts of this clonotype. This chain links TRBV28 with TRBJ2-7; 7 positions match TRBD2. Trimming removed 7 bases from V and 1 base from J; junction bases left unmatched: 13. Germline V CDR1 and CDR2: MDHEN, SYDVKM. This CDR3 has 16 residues. The CDR3 DNA follows: TGTGCCAGCACCTCCCCCGAGGCGGGAGTATCCTACGAGCAGTACTTC. Its translation: CASTSPEAGVSYEQYF. The variable domain in full, completed from reference TRBV28 and TRBJ2-7, reads DVKVTQSSRYLVKRTGEKVFLECVQDMDHENMFWYRQDPGLGLRLIYFSYDVKMKEKGDIPEGYSVSREKKERFSLILESASTNQTSMYLCASTSPEAGVSYEQYFGPGTRLTVT.

This clonotype was recorded many times. The gene calls are TRBV6-6 and TRBJ2-3; 14 bases fit TRBD2. V shed 5 bases and J 5 bases; nucleotides not matched to a gene: 0. This CDR3 is built from 14 residues. Germline-derived CDR1 and CDR2 are MNHNY and SVGAGI (reference sequence). CDR3 nucleotide sequence: TGTGCCAGCAGTGGGACTAGCGGGAGAGATACGCAGTATTTT. Residues: CASSGTSGRDTQYF.

Remarks on this clonotype: The junction departs from the called germline gene at one end, perhaps through a read error. The chain employs TRBV4-1 and TRBJ2-5; 12 bases map to TRBD2. This CDR3 has 19 residues. The germline CDR1 and CDR2 sequences are MGHRA and YSYEKL. CDR3: CASSQGPRLAGDVGEAQYF. The CDR3 DNA reads as TGCGCCAGCAGCCAAGGTCCCCGACTAGCGGGAGATGTGGGAGAGGCCCAGTACTTC.

About this clonotype: An end of the junction differs from the germline gene, which may be a read error. The CDR3, as DNA: TGCGCCAGCAACCAAGAAAGGGGACTAGGAAAGTTCTTC. Its protein product is CASNQERGLGKFF. The J gene is TRBJ2-1, the V gene TRBV4-1; TRBD2 matches at 8 bases. The CDR3 has 13 residues. CDR1 and CDR2 from the germline V gene are MGHRA and YSYEKL.